Listed here is a single T cell receptor beta chain. Its antigen is not yet known. Per-nucleotide qualities are absent, and no much larger clonotype sits a single base away. These data belong to a study of blood T cell repertoires in COVID-19 (dated by TCRdb to 2020 to 2021). Background for the entire study: The collaborator samples originated in the United States, Italy and Spain and spanned the acute and convalescent phases of COVID-19. Where HLA class I and class II types were available, the types were taken from metadata supplied by the sample provider, not from assay-based typing. The repertoires were released in a freely available public database meant as a resource for research on the immune response to SARS-CoV-2. Subjects who had been exposed to COVID-19, were actively infected with it, or had recovered from it provided the deeply sampled blood TCRbeta repertoires that made up the dataset. The samples were drawn from two sources: the first 160 participants of the ongoing ImmuneRACE study, and 1,254 subjects contributed by 6 global collaborators. Sample metadata almost always included a de-identified subject ID, COVID-19 status, age in years and sex. The prospective study material was composed of cDNA or gDNA derived from T cells, B-cell-depleted T cells, or PBMCs. The study at large found these results: The quantity of clinical and demographic metadata differed by source and by participant and was supplied without curation.

The immunoSEQ Assay, a bias-controlled multiplex PCR, was used to amplify TCRbeta CDR3 regions from genomic DNA. As for the original processing: Nucleated cell counts per sample were estimated from amplification of reference gene primers within the assay. Sequence reads were collapsed and filtered to measure the absolute abundance of every unique TCRbeta CDR3 rearrangement. Productive Simpson clonality was computed per sample as the square root of Simpson's diversity index over productive rearrangements. Held by TCRdb, this immuneACCESS table contains in-frame sequences only and omits some clones. Under half of the omission traces to an unresolved V gene where checked; the cause of the rest is unknown. Clone size and V and J calls were adopted from that table, with D and trimming inferred from the DNA. For this sample the table gives roughly 140,000 clones, of which around 86% were detected only once. In total, the top ten clones hold around 11% of the sample.

Enrolling through a virtual design, the prospective study's participants ranged in age from roughly 18 to 95 years and lived across about two dozen United States geographic areas. In the prospective study, cohorts were assigned on the basis of participant-reported clinical history obtained from a screening survey and a study questionnaire. For ImmuneRACE Cohort 3, a participant was defined as recovered based on two consecutive negative NP/OP PCR tests, clearance by a healthcare professional, or resolution of symptoms. In the prospective study, whole blood, serum and a nasopharyngeal or oropharyngeal swab were collected from each participant by mobile phlebotomists. Over an approximately 2-month period, participants in the prospective study had the option of providing additional blood draws and questionnaires. Before DNA extraction, blood samples from the prospective study were shipped at room temperature or frozen.

The CDR3, from cysteine to phenylalanine, totals 14 residues. CDR3 DNA only is kept here, 42 bases in frame from base 1. V loses 3 bases of germline sequence and J loses 5 bases, and the interval between the two ends is 14 bases. In the germline V gene (reference sequence), CDR1 corresponds to LNHDA and CDR2 to SQIVND. The chain is made from TRBV19 and TRBJ2-7, with TRBD2 tentatively as D gene (6 bases match). This sequence originates from a man between 60 and 75 years old who had recovered from COVID-19. Material: PBMCs or T cells enriched from blood (not recorded which). The CDR3 loop reads CASSMGLPSDEQYF. In nucleotide form, the sequence is TGTGCCAGTAGTATGGGACTTCCGAGCGACGAGCAGTACTTC.